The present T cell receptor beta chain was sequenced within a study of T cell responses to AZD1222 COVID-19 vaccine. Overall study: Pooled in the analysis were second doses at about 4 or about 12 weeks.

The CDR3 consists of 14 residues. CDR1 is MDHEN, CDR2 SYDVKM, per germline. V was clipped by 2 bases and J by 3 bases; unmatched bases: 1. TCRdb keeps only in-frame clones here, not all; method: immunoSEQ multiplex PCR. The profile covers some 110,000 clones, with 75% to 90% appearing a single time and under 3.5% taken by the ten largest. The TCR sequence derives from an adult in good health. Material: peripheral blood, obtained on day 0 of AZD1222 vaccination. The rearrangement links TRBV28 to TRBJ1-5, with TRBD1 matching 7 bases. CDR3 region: CASSLQGDNQPQHF. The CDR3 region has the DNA TGTGCCAGCAGTTTACAGGGGGACAATCAGCCCCAGCATTTT.